These 10 T cell receptor beta chains share one sample of origin, sequenced in a study of T cells in localized non-small cell lung cancer. Data came from immunoSEQ multiplex PCR; TCRdb stores just in-frame clones and leaves some out. The table lists 25,000 to 35,000 clones, about four fifths of them singletons, with about 16% in the top ten. This specimen was peripheral blood, taken before any cancer treatment. The receptor source for this set is a male donor aged 60 or over with stage III squamous cell lung carcinoma.

The V and J genes are TRBV7-2 and TRBJ2-1, with D possibly matching TRBD2 (5 bases). Between the trimmed V and J ends, which lost 5 bases and 4 bases, there was a span of 12 bases. Germline-derived CDR1 and CDR2 are SGHTA and FQGNSA. CDR3 length: 14 amino acids. The DNA for the CDR3 is TGTGCCAGCAGCCCCCGGACTTTGTACAATGAGCAGTTCTTC. It is translated as CASSPRTLYNEQFF. The entire variable domain, with the rest obtained from reference TRBV7-2 and TRBJ2-1, is as follows: GAGVSQSPSNKVTEKGKDVELRCDPISGHTALYWYRQSLGQGLEFLIYFQGNSAPDKSGLPSDRFSAERTGGSVSTLTIQRTQQEDSAVYLCASSPRTLYNEQFFGPGTRLTVL.

The chain links TRBV7-6 to TRBJ2-7; perhaps TRBD1 as D (6 bases). The V gene lost 5 bases and the J gene lost 4 bases, with 15 bases spanning the gap. CDR1 is SGHVS, CDR2 FNYEAQ, per germline. The CDR3 has 14 residues. The CDR3 loop is CASSPRGGRYEQYF. Written as DNA, the CDR3 is TGTGCCAGCAGCCCCAGGGGCGGCCGGTACGAGCAGTACTTC. Full variable domain (outside the CDR3, taken from reference TRBV7-6 and TRBJ2-7): GAGVSQSPRYKVTKRGQDVALRCDPISGHVSLYWYRQALGQGPEFLTYFNYEAQQDKSGLPNDRFSAERPEGSISTLTIQRTEQRDSAMYRCASSPRGGRYEQYFGPGTRLTVT.

CDR3 residues: CASSYGILGTGELFF. CDR3 in DNA: TGTGCCAGCAGTTATGGGATTCTGGGCACCGGGGAGCTGTTTTTT. The rearrangement joins TRBV6-5 to TRBJ2-2; D remains unclear. Per the germline V gene, CDR1 is MNHEY and CDR2 is SVGAGI. The V end lost 3 bases, the J end lost 4 bases, and 12 bases lay between the germline ends. The CDR3 is 15 amino acids.

V usage is TRBV28 and J usage is TRBJ1-1; D gene uncertain. V lost 2 bases, J lost 7 bases, and 8 bases lay in between. The germline V gene has CDR1 MDHEN and CDR2 SYDVKM. This CDR3 comprises 12 residues. The CDR3 nucleotides are TGTGCCAGCAGTTTAAGAGGGAATGAAGCTTTCTTT. It specifies CASSLRGNEAFF.

As for this clone: The junction departs from germline at one end; a sequencing error may be responsible. This chain uses TRBV11-3 with TRBJ1-2, with no clear D. Germline values: CDR1 SGHNT, CDR2 YENEEA. The CDR3 sequence is 12 residues long. Here the CDR3 reads CASSSFQSPPVF. CDR3 nucleotide sequence: TGTGCCAGCAGCTCCTTCCAGAGTCCCCCCGTCTTC.

The V and J genes are TRBV10-3 and TRBJ1-5; TRBD1 might be the D (5 bases). The CDR3 covers 14 residues. V gave up 3 bases and J gave up 7 bases, with 13 bases separating them. The V gene's germline CDR1 is ENHRY and CDR2 SYGVKD. CDR3 bases: TGTGCCATCAGTGATGACAGTTTGGGGCAGCCCCAGCATTTT. Amino acids: CAISDDSLGQPQHF.

CDR3 in amino acids: CASSIRGLASYEQYF. The CDR3 coding sequence is TGTGCCAGCAGTATACGGGGACTAGCCTCCTACGAGCAGTACTTC. The V gene is TRBV7-4, the J gene TRBJ2-7; 9 bases fit TRBD2. V shed 6 bases, J shed 0 bases, and the junction held 6 bases outside the gene matches. Germline V gene data show CDR1 as SGHVT and CDR2 as SQSDAQ. The CDR3 extends over 15 amino acids.

This clone appeared a few times. The chain is built from TRBV5-6 and TRBJ1-2; tentative D call: TRBD1 (5 bases). CDR3 length: 15 residues. Germline V CDR1 and CDR2: SGHDT, YYEEEE. V lost 0 bases to trimming and J lost 5 bases, with 14 bases between them. The CDR3 region is CASSLEVQGTYGYTF. In nucleotides, the CDR3 is TGTGCCAGCAGCTTGGAAGTTCAGGGTACTTATGGCTACACCTTC.

This clone appeared once. In nucleotides, the CDR3 is TGTGCCAGCAGCTCTGGGTGGACTAATGAAAAACTGTTTTTT. The encoded protein is CASSSGWTNEKLFF. The V and J genes are TRBV7-2 and TRBJ1-4; no definite D call. Trimming removed 4 bases at V and 2 bases at J, with 8 bases between. The CDR3 has 14 amino acids. CDR1 SGHTA and CDR2 FQGNSA come from the germline V gene.

This rearrangement joins TRBV7-9 to TRBJ1-1, with D uncertain. The V end lost 3 bases, the J end lost 2 bases, and 10 bases lay between the germline ends. The CDR3 has 14 amino acids. Germline values: CDR1 SEHNR, CDR2 FQNEAQ (reference sequence). Here the CDR3 DNA reads TGTGCCAGCAGCTTCAGCCGGGGTAACACTGAAGCTTTCTTT. Its protein is CASSFSRGNTEAFF.